These 30 T cell receptor beta chains share one sample of origin, sequenced in a study of blood T cells in healthy people across ages. Using a J-beta primer mix together with a sample-barcoded 5' primer, a second PCR was run for roughly 7 to 12 cycles. TCRdb fed the 5' RACE reads into MiXCR, producing one record per CDR3 protein. The sample yields 600,000 to 900,000 distinct CDR3 sequences, roughly 25% seen once. These data are also associated with another study on T cells of mothers and their children.

Sequenced input: blood. These receptors all stem from a boy between 10 and 17 years old in good health.

The V call is TRBV11-1, the J call TRBJ1-2; D unclear. Deletions cut 3 bases from V and 6 bases from J, with 14 bases between. CDR1 is SGHAT, CDR2 FQDESV, per germline (reference sequence). The CDR3 covers 14 residues. The CDR3 is CASSLHDGLDGYTF. Written as DNA, the CDR3 is TGTGCCAGCAGCTTGCACGACGGTTTGGATGGCTACACCTTC.

The gene calls are TRBV29-1 and TRBJ1-2; D not certain. Germline V gives CDR1 SQVTM, CDR2 ANQGSEA. Deletions cut 4 bases from V and 6 bases from J, with 15 bases between. This CDR3 has 13 amino acids. CDR3 protein: CSVGGSSLDGYTF. The CDR3 nucleotides are TGCAGCGTTGGCGGGAGCTCCTTGGATGGCTACACCTTC.

In this sample, this clonotype turned up a few times. This sequence joins TRBV29-1 and TRBJ1-1; a possible D gene is TRBD1 (5 bases). Trimming cost V 7 bases and J 8 bases, with 17 bases left between them. The CDR3 sequence is 12 residues long. Germline CDR1 is SQVTM and CDR2 is ANQGSEA. The CDR3 loop is CSGLTGHLEAFF. CDR3 DNA sequence: TGCAGCGGTCTAACGGGGCACCTCGAAGCTTTCTTT.

This chain joins TRBV6-2 or TRBV6-3 and TRBJ2-3, with D possibly TRBD2 on 6 matching bases. The CDR3 is 16 residues long. The germline V and J ends were trimmed by 5 bases and 3 bases, with 18 bases remaining between them. In germline, CDR1 is MNHEY, CDR2 SVGEGT. CDR3 protein: CASSLKRGTSTDTQYF. CDR3 bases: TGTGCCAGCAGTCTCAAAAGAGGGACTTCGACAGATACGCAGTATTTT.

This clonotype appeared once. The chain uses TRBV28 and TRBJ1-4, with TRBD1 matching over 9 bases. Germline CDR1 and CDR2: MDHEN and SYDVKM. V gave up 4 bases and J gave up 0 bases; unmatched junction bases: 12. CDR3 length: 19 amino acids. CDR3 sequence: CASSSPWDRDTPTNEKLFF. CDR3 coding DNA: TGTGCCAGCAGTTCCCCCTGGGACAGGGACACACCAACTAATGAAAAACTGTTTTTT.

This clonotype came up a few times. The V gene is TRBV28, the J gene TRBJ2-4; 8 bases map to TRBD2. With V trimmed by 7 bases and J by 3 bases, 11 bases remained unmatched. Germline V CDR1 and CDR2: MDHEN, SYDVKM. The CDR3 extends over 16 amino acids. The DNA for the CDR3 is TGTGCCAGCACCGGGACCGGGAGGGCGGACAAAAACATTCAGTACTTC. Its protein is CASTGTGRADKNIQYF.

This clonotype was seen repeatedly, ten times or more. CDR3 region: CASSGGTRTDTQYF. CDR3 nucleotides: TGTGCCAGCAGCGGTGGGACTCGCACAGATACGCAGTATTTT. This chain joins TRBV7-9 and TRBJ2-3; tentative D call: TRBD2 (6 bases). Trimming cost V 5 bases and J 1 base, with 10 bases left between them. Germline-derived CDR1 and CDR2 are SEHNR and FQNEAQ (reference sequence). This CDR3 comprises 14 residues.

There are a few counts of this clonotype. This chain uses TRBV20-1 with TRBJ2-1; D is perhaps TRBD2 (6 bases). Germline CDR1 is DFQATT and CDR2 is SNEGSKA (reference sequence). The CDR3 has 14 residues. V was trimmed by 5 bases and J by 0 bases, leaving 11 bases between them. The CDR3 is CSAQLGGSYNEQFF. CDR3 nucleotides: TGCAGTGCTCAACTGGGGGGCTCCTACAATGAGCAGTTCTTC.

This clonotype was seen a single time. The chain recombines TRBV6-4 with TRBJ2-5; the D gene is possibly TRBD2 (7 bases). Germline loops: CDR1 MRHNA, CDR2 SNTAGT. Trimming shortened V by 0 bases and J by 2 bases, and 19 bases separated the two germline ends. The CDR3 length is 18 residues. The CDR3 is CASSDSSGGHLKQETQYF. CDR3 nucleotide sequence: TGTGCCAGCAGTGACTCTTCGGGGGGACACCTAAAGCAAGAGACCCAGTACTTC.

This clonotype was observed a few times. The chain recombines TRBV3-1 with TRBJ2-4; D gene ambiguous. The length of the CDR3 is 14 residues. Germline V lookup: CDR1 LGHDT, CDR2 YNNKEL (reference sequence). V lost 3 bases and J lost 9, with 15 bases in between. This CDR3 reads CASSHPTRSRIQYF. The CDR3 region has the DNA TGTGCCAGCAGCCACCCCACGAGGAGTCGCATTCAGTACTTC. Looking up the rest from reference TRBV3-1 and TRBJ2-4 gives the full variable domain: DTAVSQTPKYLVTQMGNDKSIKCEQNLGHDTMYWYKQDSKKFLKIMFSYNNKELIINETVPNRFSPKSPDKAHLNLHINSLELGDSAVYFCASSHPTRSRIQYFGAGTRLSVL.

The rearrangement links TRBV11-2 to TRBJ2-5, with a weak D call TRBD2 (6 bases). V gave up 1 base and J gave up 5 bases, with 17 bases separating them. The CDR3 covers 16 residues. Germline lookup yields CDR1 SGHAT and CDR2 FQNNGV. CDR3 sequence: CASSLVSGPGRETQYF. DNA of the CDR3: TGTGCCAGCAGCTTAGTTTCTGGCCCGGGGAGGGAGACCCAGTACTTC.

The V gene is TRBV29-1, the J gene TRBJ2-3; possibly TRBD2 for D (6 bases). The CDR3 spans 14 residues. CDR1 and CDR2 from the germline V gene are SQVTM and ANQGSEA. V lost 3 bases, J lost 3 bases, and 13 bases lay in between. CDR3 sequence (DNA): TGCAGCGTTGACCAACCGGGACTTACAGATACGCAGTATTTT. Encoded protein: CSVDQPGLTDTQYF.

Comments on this clonotype: Germline and junction disagree at one end, which may indicate a read error. The chain employs TRBV18 and TRBJ2-5; 11 nucleotides match TRBD1. Germline CDR1 KGHSH, CDR2 LQKENI. There are 15 residues in the CDR3. The chain's CDR3 is CASSGQGALQETQYF. CDR3 coding DNA: TGCGCCAGCTCAGGACAGGGGGCTCTCCAAGAGACCCAGTACTTC. Using reference TRBV18 and TRBJ2-5 for the parts outside the CDR3, the full variable domain is NAGVMQNPRHLVRRRGQEARLRCSPMKGHSHVYWYRQLPEEGLKFMVYLQKENIIDESGMPKERFSAEFPKEGPSILRIQQVVRGDSAAYFCASSGQGALQETQYFGPGTRLLVL.

The rearrangement joins TRBV6-4 to TRBJ2-2; 11 nucleotides align to TRBD1. V lost 5 bases to trimming and J lost 4 bases; unmatched junction nucleotides: 3. Per the germline V gene, CDR1 is MRHNA and CDR2 is SNTAGT. The CDR3 is 15 residues long. The CDR3 spells CASSTGTGGTGELFF. The CDR3 coding sequence is TGTGCCAGCAGTACCGGGACAGGGGGCACCGGGGAGCTGTTTTTT.

The sample holds a few counts of this clonotype. V is TRBV28 and J is TRBJ1-2; 10 nucleotides line up with TRBD1. Germline values: CDR1 MDHEN, CDR2 SYDVKM. V was pared by 6 bases and J by 8 bases, with 9 bases of the junction left unmatched. The CDR3 runs 14 residues. CDR3: CASRRQGAAKGYTF. As DNA, the CDR3 is TGTGCCAGCAGAAGACAGGGGGCCGCTAAAGGCTACACCTTC.

J is TRBJ2-5 and V is TRBV3-1, with TRBD2 matching over 10 bases. The J segment lost 5 bases and the V segment lost 1 base, leaving 10 bases of the junction unmatched. The germline CDR1 and CDR2 sequences are LGHDT and YNNKEL (reference sequence). This CDR3 contains 17 residues. In nucleotides, the CDR3 is TGTGCCAGCAGCCAAGTTCTAGCGGGGGCTAATCGGGAGACCCAGTACTTC. Protein sequence: CASSQVLAGANRETQYF.

This chain connects TRBV4-2 to TRBJ2-3; D is unresolved. This CDR3 is built from 16 residues. V dropped 0 bases and J dropped 1 base, with 11 bases sitting between them. The germline CDR1 and CDR2 sequences are LGHNA and YNFKEQ. The CDR3 spells CASSQDQAWGTDTQYF. The CDR3 DNA reads as TGTGCCAGCAGCCAAGACCAGGCCTGGGGCACAGATACGCAGTATTTT.

This clonotype appeared a few times. The CDR3 DNA sequence: TGTGCTAGTGGTTTGGGTCGAAGCGGGGGGGCCCCAGATACGCAGTATTTT. It yields the protein CASGLGRSGGAPDTQYF. V and J are TRBV12-5 and TRBJ2-3; 10 bases align to TRBD2. Unmatched junction bases numbered 8, after V lost 1 base and J lost 4 bases. The germline gives CDR1 LGHNT, CDR2 FRNRAP. The CDR3 covers 17 residues.

This clonotype was observed a few times. The chain has TRBV27 and TRBJ2-1; perhaps TRBD2 as D (7 bases). CDR3 size: 17 residues. Looked up from germline, CDR1 is MNHEY and CDR2 is SMNVEV (reference sequence). Trimming left V 4 bases short and J 0 bases short, with 16 bases between. The chain's CDR3 is CASSWGGGPSSYNEQFF. For the CDR3, the DNA is TGTGCCAGCAGTTGGGGCGGGGGCCCAAGCTCCTACAATGAGCAGTTCTTC.

This clonotype was seen many times. V and J are TRBV10-2 and TRBJ2-5, with 7 nucleotides matching TRBD1. The CDR3 consists of 15 residues. The V and J ends lost 6 bases and 1 base, in that order; junction bases with no gene match: 8. Germline CDR1 is WSHSY and CDR2 is SAAADI. Here the CDR3 reads CASRDGTASQETQYF. The CDR3 DNA reads as TGCGCCAGCAGGGACGGGACAGCAAGCCAAGAGACCCAGTACTTC.

The chain has TRBV6-2 or TRBV6-3 and TRBJ2-2; 13 bases fit TRBD2. The V gene end was trimmed by 5 bases and the J gene end by 3 bases; junction bases not matched to a gene: 3. The length of the CDR3 is 16 residues. Germline CDR1 reads MNHEY; CDR2 reads SVGEGT. The chain's CDR3 is CASSDGLAGDTGELFF. The CDR3 DNA reads as TGTGCCAGCAGTGATGGACTAGCGGGGGACACCGGGGAGCTGTTTTTT.

The chain combines TRBV20-1 with TRBJ2-5; 10 nucleotides align to TRBD2. V dropped 6 bases and J dropped 0; count of bases not matched to a gene: 4. The CDR3 totals 14 residues. Germline V gene data show CDR1 as DFQATT and CDR2 as SNEGSKA (reference sequence). CDR3 protein: CSAPLAGDQETQYF. CDR3 in DNA: TGCAGTGCCCCCCTAGCGGGGGACCAAGAGACCCAGTACTTC.

This clonotype turned up a few times. The chain combines TRBV6-2 or TRBV6-3 with TRBJ2-5, with D perhaps TRBD1 or TRBD2 (5 bases each). Trimming stripped 6 bases from V and 2 bases from J, with 19 bases between. CDR1 is MNHEY and CDR2 is SVGEGT in the germline V gene. The CDR3 is 16 residues long. For the CDR3, the DNA is TGTGCCAGCAGACACTGGGCCGGGACGAGACAAGAGACCCAGTACTTC. It specifies CASRHWAGTRQETQYF.

As for this clonotype: A junction end diverges from the germline sequence, so it may reflect a read error. V usage is TRBV12-3 or TRBV12-4 and J usage is TRBJ1-5; D gene ambiguous. The CDR3 is 14 amino acids. The CDR3 DNA is TGTGCCAGCAGCTTAGTATATAGCAATCAGCCCCAGCATTTT. Translation gives CASSLVYSNQPQHF.

Note on this clonotype: An end of the junction does not agree with germline; a read error may underlie this. V is TRBV2 and J is TRBJ2-1, with TRBD2 matching 10 bases. Germline assignment: CDR1 SNHLY and CDR2 FYNNEI. The CDR3 covers 15 residues. The CDR3 DNA reads as TGTGCCAGCGGTGACAGCAGCGGGGGGGTTAATGAGCAGTTCTTC. Amino acid sequence: CASGDSSGGVNEQFF.

The sample holds many counts of this clonotype. The chain combines TRBV28 with TRBJ2-2; D uncertain. Trimming removed 6 bases at V and 1 base at J, with 21 bases between. Germline V gives CDR1 MDHEN, CDR2 SYDVKM. The CDR3 sequence is 18 residues long. The CDR3: CASSQLLFWGRNTGELFF. In nucleotides, the CDR3 is TGTGCCAGCAGCCAACTCCTCTTCTGGGGTCGGAACACCGGGGAGCTGTTTTTT.

The chain uses TRBV20-1 and TRBJ1-1; a possible D gene is TRBD1 (6 bases). The CDR3 has 11 residues. The germline V gene has CDR1 DFQATT and CDR2 SNEGSKA (reference sequence). V gave up 3 bases and J gave up 11 bases, with 13 bases separating them. CDR3 residues: CSARGQGLAFF. The CDR3 DNA reads as TGCAGTGCTAGGGGGCAGGGGCTGGCTTTCTTT.

This clonotype was counted only a few times. J is TRBJ2-7 and V is TRBV7-9; either TRBD1 or TRBD2 may fit D (5 bases each). CDR1 and CDR2 from the germline V gene are SEHNR and FQNEAQ (reference sequence). The ends were cut back, 4 bases at V and 2 bases at J, with 12 bases in the middle. CDR3 size: 14 residues. The CDR3 nucleotides read TGTGCCAGCAGCTCCCGGGACGGTCCCTACGAGCAGTACTTC. Encoded protein: CASSSRDGPYEQYF. Supplemented by reference TRBV7-9 and TRBJ2-7, the full variable domain reads DTGVSQNPRHKITKRGQNVTFRCDPISEHNRLYWYRQTLGQGPEFLTYFQNEAQLEKSRLLSDRFSAERPKGSFSTLEIQRTEQGDSAMYLCASSSRDGPYEQYFGPGTRLTVT.

J is TRBJ1-2 and V is TRBV6-5; TRBD1 might be the D (5 bases). With 5 bases removed from V and 8 bases from J, the gap between germline ends came to 15 bases. This CDR3 has 13 residues. Germline V gene sequence: CDR1 MNHEY, CDR2 SVGAGI. The CDR3 loop reads CASSRRFGGGYTF. Here the CDR3 DNA reads TGTGCCAGCAGTAGACGTTTTGGGGGAGGCTACACCTTC.

This clonotype has only a few counts. This chain joins TRBV6-1 and TRBJ2-7, with TRBD1 matching over 10 bases. The length of the CDR3 is 15 residues. Germline loops: CDR1 MNHNS, CDR2 SASEGT. J gave up 4 bases and V 6 bases, and 9 bases lay outside the gene matches. This CDR3 is CASSPDRGQMYEQYF. The CDR3 DNA reads TGTGCCAGCAGCCCTGACAGGGGGCAAATGTACGAGCAGTACTTC.